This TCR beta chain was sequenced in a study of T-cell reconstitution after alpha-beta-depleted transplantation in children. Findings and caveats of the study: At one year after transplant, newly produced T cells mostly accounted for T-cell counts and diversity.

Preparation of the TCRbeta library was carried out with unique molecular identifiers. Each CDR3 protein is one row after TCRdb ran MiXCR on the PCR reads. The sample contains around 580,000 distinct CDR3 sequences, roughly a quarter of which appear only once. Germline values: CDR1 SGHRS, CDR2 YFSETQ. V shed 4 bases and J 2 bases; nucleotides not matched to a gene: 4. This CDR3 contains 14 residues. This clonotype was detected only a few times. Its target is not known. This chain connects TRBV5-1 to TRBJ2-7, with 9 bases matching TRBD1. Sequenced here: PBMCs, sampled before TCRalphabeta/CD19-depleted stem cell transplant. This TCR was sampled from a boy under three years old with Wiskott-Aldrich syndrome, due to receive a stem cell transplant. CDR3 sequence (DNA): TGCGCCAGCAGCCGGGACAGGGAAACCTACGAGCAGTACTTC. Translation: CASSRDRETYEQYF.